This passage covers 31 T cell receptor beta chains from one sample sequenced in a study of blood T cell repertoires in COVID-19. Repertoires were generated with immunoSEQ multiplex PCR, while TCRdb's copy carries only in-frame clones and drops some. The profile shows approximately 200,000 clones, approximately 84% of them singletons. The sequenced sample consisted of peripheral blood. These receptors were taken from a man between 35 and 55 years old with acute or convalescent COVID-19.

V gene TRBV6-5 combines with J gene TRBJ1-2, with a possible D match to TRBD1 (6 bases). Trimming shortened V by 6 bases and J by 8 bases, and 13 bases separated the two germline ends. CDR3 length: 12 residues. Germline V gene data show CDR1 as MNHEY and CDR2 as SVGAGI. DNA for the CDR3: TGTGCCAGCAGACAACAGGGTAGGGGCTACACCTTC. Translated: CASRQQGRGYTF.

This clone was seen just once. This rearrangement joins TRBV6-6 to TRBJ1-1; D possibly corresponds to TRBD1 (6 bases). This CDR3 is 12 amino acids long. CDR1 and CDR2 from the germline V gene are MNHNY and SVGAGI (reference sequence). Trimming cost V 8 bases and J 5 bases, with 12 bases left between them. CDR3 protein: CASGEGGTEAFF. The CDR3 DNA reads TGTGCCAGCGGGGAGGGGGGGACTGAAGCTTTCTTT.

The chain couples TRBV28 to TRBJ1-3; D may be TRBD1 (6 bases). Per the germline V gene, CDR1 is MDHEN and CDR2 is SYDVKM. This CDR3 is built from 16 residues. Trimming stripped 5 bases from V and 3 bases from J, with 17 bases between. DNA for the CDR3: TGTGCCAGCAGTCCAAACAGGGCTCCCTTTGGAAACACCATATATTTT. This encodes CASSPNRAPFGNTIYF.

The chain couples TRBV4-2 to TRBJ2-7; D is perhaps TRBD2 (6 bases). This CDR3 has 18 amino acids. V was pared by 0 bases and J by 0 bases, with 18 bases between. In germline, CDR1 is LGHNA, CDR2 YNFKEQ. This chain's CDR3 is CASSQESSGGDFSYEQYF. DNA for the CDR3: TGTGCCAGCAGCCAAGAAAGCTCTGGAGGGGACTTCTCCTACGAGCAGTACTTC.

The V gene is TRBV7-3, the J gene TRBJ2-1; TRBD2 aligns across 9 bases. V lost 2 bases and J lost 4; bases outside the gene matches: 3. The germline CDR1 and CDR2 sequences are SGHTA and FQGTGA. There are 15 residues in the CDR3. CDR3 amino acids: CASSLAGGRYNEQFF. The CDR3 nucleotides read TGTGCCAGCAGCTTAGCGGGGGGGCGATACAATGAGCAGTTCTTC.

The chain links TRBV10-3 to TRBJ2-1, with TRBD1 matching over 8 bases. Germline V gene data show CDR1 as ENHRY and CDR2 as SYGVKD. Losses at the gene ends were 2 bases for V and 5 bases for J; bases not matched to a gene: 2. The CDR3 has 14 residues. As DNA, the CDR3 is TGTGCCATCAGTGAGGACAGGGGAGACAATGAGCAGTTCTTC. Encoded protein: CAISEDRGDNEQFF.

This chain uses TRBV10-1 with TRBJ2-5; 9 bases align to TRBD2. Trimming removed 4 bases from V and 7 bases from J; junction bases left unmatched: 22. This CDR3 has 19 residues. Germline V gene lookup returns CDR1 WNHNN and CDR2 SYGVQD (reference sequence). The CDR3 DNA reads as TGCGCCAGCAGTGGTTATACAGTTAGCGGGGGCCTCCCCCTAGGGACCCAGTACTTC. This gives the protein CASSGYTVSGGLPLGTQYF.

The chain has TRBV23-1 and TRBJ2-6; the match to TRBD1 covers 8 bases. TRBV23-1 is known as an ORF, though its function is uncertain. The trim removed 3 bases at V and 3 bases at J, leaving 4 bases unmatched. This CDR3 spans 16 amino acids. As DNA, the CDR3 is TGCGCCAGCAGTCATCAGGGGGCATGTGGGGCCAACGTCCTGACTTTC. Encoded protein: CASSHQGACGANVLTF.

This chain joins TRBV6-1 and TRBJ1-5; D gene unclear. CDR3 size: 15 residues. Germline values: CDR1 MNHNS, CDR2 SASEGT. V was clipped by 1 base and J by 1 base, with 8 bases between them. The CDR3 reads CASSEGHRSNQPQHF. The DNA for the CDR3 is TGTGCCAGCAGTGAAGGACATCGGAGCAATCAGCCCCAGCATTTT.

This clone has only a few counts. The V and J genes are TRBV15 and TRBJ1-1; D call uncertain. From germline, CDR1 is LNHNV and CDR2 YYDKDF (reference sequence). The V end was cut by 0 bases, the J end by 4 bases, with 18 bases between. This CDR3 has 17 residues. CDR3 bases: TGTGCCACCAGCAGAGATCGGCAGGTGAGGGCGGGCACTGAAGCTTTCTTT. Translated, it gives CATSRDRQVRAGTEAFF.

The chain has TRBV27 and TRBJ2-2; maybe TRBD2 (5 bases). The CDR3 contains 14 residues. From germline, CDR1 is MNHEY and CDR2 SMNVEV (reference sequence). Trimming stripped 6 bases from V and 5 bases from J, with 13 bases between. DNA for the CDR3: TGTGCCAGCAGCCGAGACTGGGAGACCGGGGAGCTGTTTTTT. Translation: CASSRDWETGELFF.

This clone was observed a single time. The chain is built from TRBV28 and TRBJ2-3; 10 nucleotides agree with TRBD2. The CDR3 has 14 residues. The V gene end was trimmed by 10 bases and the J gene end by 2 bases; junction bases not matched to a gene: 6. Germline V lookup: CDR1 MDHEN, CDR2 SYDVKM. The CDR3 coding sequence is TGTGCCACCCTGGGACTAGCGTACACAGATACGCAGTATTTT. It encodes CATLGLAYTDTQYF.

V and J are TRBV3-1 (or the pseudogene TRBV3-2) and TRBJ1-1; the D gene is possibly TRBD1 (6 bases). The CDR3 sequence is 15 residues long. The germline CDR1 and CDR2 sequences are LGHDT and YNNKEL (reference sequence). The V end was cut by 2 bases, the J end by 8 bases, with 18 bases between. This CDR3 is CASSQQRTVTWEAFF. Here the CDR3 DNA reads TGTGCCAGCAGCCAACAAAGGACAGTAACATGGGAAGCTTTCTTT.

Notes on this clone: Other DNA sequences from this sample encode an identical CDR3 as well. V and J are TRBV5-1 and TRBJ1-6; 7 bases line up with TRBD1. Germline trimming cut 4 bases from V and 5 bases from J; bases unmatched to any gene: 3. The CDR3 covers 14 residues. Germline assignment: CDR1 SGHRS and CDR2 YFSETQ. CDR3 DNA sequence: TGCGCCAGCAGCAGAGGGACAGATAATTCACCCCTCCACTTT. Translation gives CASSRGTDNSPLHF.

About this clone: Other nucleotide sequences from this sample produce the same CDR3. The chain combines TRBV10-3 with TRBJ2-7; possibly TRBD2 for D (6 bases). This CDR3 has 18 amino acids. Germline CDR1 reads ENHRY; CDR2 reads SYGVKD. Between the trimmed V and J ends, which lost 6 bases and 2 bases, there was a span of 26 bases. CDR3 nucleotides: TGTGCCATCAGCGTCTTAAGTAAAGGAGGGCAAGCCGCCTACGAGCAGTACTTC. This sequence encodes CAISVLSKGGQAAYEQYF.

The chain joins TRBV10-3 to TRBJ1-1, with TRBD1 matching 7 bases. Per germline, CDR1 ENHRY and CDR2 SYGVKD. Unmatched junction bases numbered 10, after V lost 2 bases and J lost 1 base. This CDR3 has 17 amino acids. The CDR3 reads CAISEPIGRGQNTEAFF. CDR3 nucleotides: TGTGCCATCAGTGAGCCCATCGGGAGGGGGCAGAACACTGAAGCTTTCTTT.

In DNA, the CDR3 is TGTGCCAGCAGTTACGGGGGGGCCTTGACTGAAGCTTTCTTT. It is translated as CASSYGGALTEAFF. The chain is built from TRBV6-5 and TRBJ1-1, with D maybe TRBD1 (6 bases). This CDR3 has 14 amino acids. The V end was cut by 2 bases, the J end by 5 bases, with 12 bases between. Germline lookup yields CDR1 MNHEY and CDR2 SVGAGI.

The table lists this clone with a count of one. The rearrangement joins TRBV5-8 to TRBJ2-7, with a tentative D call TRBD2 (5 bases). Trimming cost V 3 bases and J 4 bases, with 17 bases left between them. CDR3 size: 15 residues. Per the germline V gene, CDR1 is SGHTS and CDR2 is YDEGEE. CDR3 region: CASSSRRGGGYEQYF. CDR3 DNA sequence: TGTGCCAGCAGCTCCCGCAGAGGAGGCGGGTACGAGCAGTACTTC. The full variable domain, its missing parts supplied by reference TRBV5-8 and TRBJ2-7, is EAGVTQSPTHLIKTRGQQATLRCSPISGHTSVYWYQQALGLGLQFLLWYDEGEERNRGNFPPRFSGRQFPNYSSELNVNALELEDSALYLCASSSRRGGGYEQYFGPGTRLTVT.

This chain uses TRBV2 with TRBJ2-5, with 8 bases that match TRBD2. CDR3 length equals 14 residues. Looked up from germline, CDR1 is SNHLY and CDR2 is FYNNEI. The trim removed 3 bases at V and 5 bases at J, leaving 5 bases unmatched. Here the CDR3 DNA reads TGTGCCAGCAGTGATTCCCCGGGGGGGGAGACCCAGTACTTC. The encoded protein is CASSDSPGGETQYF.

The V and J genes are TRBV10-3 and TRBJ2-2; possible D gene TRBD2, 6 bases. The V and J ends lost 10 bases and 7 bases respectively, with 25 bases between them. The CDR3 covers 16 residues. Germline CDR1 reads ENHRY; CDR2 reads SYGVKD. This chain's CDR3 is CATAWDSLGGVGELFF. The CDR3 bases are TGTGCCACCGCCTGGGACTCGCTGGGAGGTGTCGGGGAGCTGTTTTTT.

The chain couples TRBV19 to TRBJ2-2, with D hard to call. Germline V gene sequence: CDR1 LNHDA, CDR2 SQIVND (reference sequence). Trimming removed 6 bases from V and 3 bases from J, with 17 bases in between. The CDR3 runs to 16 residues. CDR3 protein: CASSLPMERYTGELFF. The DNA of the CDR3 is TGTGCCAGTAGCCTCCCGATGGAGCGTTACACCGGGGAGCTGTTTTTT.

The chain joins TRBV3-1 (or the pseudogene TRBV3-2) to TRBJ1-3; D call uncertain. The CDR3 is 16 residues long. The germline CDR1 and CDR2 sequences are LGHDT and YNNKEL (reference sequence). V was clipped by 0 bases and J by 0 bases, with 9 bases between them. CDR3 region: CASSQDGHHSGNTIYF. The CDR3 DNA sequence: TGTGCCAGCAGCCAAGACGGTCATCACTCTGGAAACACCATATATTTT.

J is TRBJ2-1 and V is TRBV12-5; 12 positions agree with TRBD2. The germline V gene has CDR1 LGHNT and CDR2 FRNRAP. V shed 2 bases and J 3 bases; nucleotides not matched to a gene: 5. The CDR3 is made up of 17 amino acids. The CDR3 region is CASGLTRLAGDYNEQFF. The CDR3 DNA reads TGTGCTAGTGGTTTGACTAGACTAGCGGGGGACTACAATGAGCAGTTCTTC.

The count of this clone is one. The rearrangement joins TRBV19 to TRBJ1-5; D possibly corresponds to TRBD1 (5 bases). V was shortened by 7 bases and J by 7 bases, with 20 bases between the two germline ends. CDR3 length: 15 residues. The germline V gene has CDR1 LNHDA and CDR2 SQIVND (reference sequence). The CDR3 nucleotides read TGTGCCAGTAATAAATGGGGGGTCGTGGGACAGCCCCAGCATTTT. This translates into CASNKWGVVGQPQHF.

The chain is built from TRBV6-2 or TRBV6-3 and TRBJ2-5, with 8 bases that match TRBD2. CDR3 length: 16 residues. With 2 bases clipped from V and 5 bases from J, the junction kept 10 bases outside the gene matches. The germline V gene encodes CDR1 MNHEY and CDR2 SVGEGT. CDR3 coding DNA: TGTGCCAGCAGTTACACAGCGGGGGAGGCGAGCGAGACCCAGTACTTC. It is translated as CASSYTAGEASETQYF.

The genes are TRBV15 and TRBJ2-1, with 9 bases fitting TRBD1. V lost 2 bases, J lost 0 bases, and 5 bases stayed unmatched. This CDR3 region has 17 residues. Looked up from germline, CDR1 is LNHNV and CDR2 is YYDKDF (reference sequence). The CDR3 DNA is TGTGCCACCAGCAGAAATCTGGACAGGGGCTCCTACAATGAGCAGTTCTTC. This gives the protein CATSRNLDRGSYNEQFF.

This chain links TRBV27 with TRBJ1-4, with TRBD1 as a possible D gene (6 bases). From germline, CDR1 is MNHEY and CDR2 SMNVEV (reference sequence). The V gene lost 8 bases and the J gene lost 3 bases, with 13 bases spanning the gap. CDR3 length: 14 residues. The CDR3 nucleotides read TGTGCCAGCGCGGGGGCCCTCGCTAATGAAAAACTGTTTTTT. It is translated as CASAGALANEKLFF.

This rearrangement joins TRBV7-3 to TRBJ2-1, with 10 bases aligning to TRBD1. Germline CDR1 SGHTA, CDR2 FQGTGA. V lost 5 bases to trimming and J lost 6 bases; unmatched junction nucleotides: 13. The CDR3 runs to 17 residues. The DNA for the CDR3 is TGTGCCAGCAGCAAGTCGGATCGGGACAGGGGATTCAATGAGCAGTTCTTC. Its translation: CASSKSDRDRGFNEQFF.

This chain joins TRBV9 and TRBJ1-1; 10 nucleotides line up with TRBD1. This CDR3 comprises 14 residues. The germline gives CDR1 SGDLS, CDR2 YYNGEE. V shed 2 bases, J shed 3 bases, and the junction held 1 base outside the gene matches. In DNA, the CDR3 is TGTGCCAGCAGCGTGGGGACAGGGGACACTGAAGCTTTCTTT. It specifies CASSVGTGDTEAFF.

CDR3 sequence: CATKGVQGADQPQHF. The CDR3 nucleotides are TGTGCCACCAAGGGGGTCCAGGGGGCGGATCAGCCCCAGCATTTT. The J gene is TRBJ1-5, the V gene TRBV28; TRBD1 agrees at 8 bases. After removal of 10 bases from V and 5 bases from J, the junction contained 13 bases not matched to a gene. The CDR3 covers 15 residues. Germline V gene sequence: CDR1 MDHEN, CDR2 SYDVKM.

The gene calls are TRBV7-2 and TRBJ1-2; 10 bases fit TRBD1. Trimming took 6 bases from V and 4 from J; bases not matched to a gene: 2. The CDR3 is 13 amino acids. CDR1 is SGHTA and CDR2 is FQGNSA in the germline V gene. The CDR3 DNA sequence: TGTGCCAGCAGAGGGACAGGGGCCTATGGCTACACCTTC. Its protein product is CASRGTGAYGYTF. Full variable domain (missing parts from reference TRBV7-2 and TRBJ1-2): GAGVSQSPSNKVTEKGKDVELRCDPISGHTALYWYRQSLGQGLEFLIYFQGNSAPDKSGLPSDRFSAERTGGSVSTLTIQRTQQEDSAVYLCASRGTGAYGYTFGSGTRLTVV.